These T cell receptor beta chains were read from a single sample in a study of T cell changes during pregnancy in multiple sclerosis. Method: immunoSEQ multiplex PCR; TCRdb's copy keeps in-frame clones and lacks some. The table records some 74,000 clones, roughly 89% of them present only once. The sample here was peripheral blood, taken after pregnancy. The receptors were sampled from a female donor in good health, enrolled as a control in a pregnancy study. The CDR3 runs from the conserved cysteine through the conserved F or W. D genes are given only for firm matches. The size of a clone is reported for some rows only, either as once, few or many, or as a class for expanded clones.

J | length | size | V | D | DNA | CDR3
TRBJ2-7 | 12 | NA | TRBV29-1 | NA | TGCAGCATCAACCCTTCAGGGTACGAGCAGTACTTC | CSINPSGYEQYF
TRBJ2-3 | 14 | NA | TRBV28 | NA | TGTGCCAGCAGTTCCCCACTTAAGACAGATACGCAGTATTTT | CASSSPLKTDTQYF
TRBJ2-3 | 18 | once | TRBV7-2 | NA | TGTGCCAGCAGCTTAGAAGGGGTTAGGTGGAGAGGCACAGATACGCAGTATTTT | CASSLEGVRWRGTDTQYF
TRBJ2-3 | 14 | NA | TRBV15 | NA | TGTGCCACCAGAGCGGCAGCTAGCACAGATACGCAGTATTTT | CATRAAASTDTQYF
TRBJ2-1 | 15 | NA | TRBV9 | TRBD1 | TGTGCCAGCACCCTTGGACAGGACTCCTACAATGAGCAGTTCTTC | CASTLGQDSYNEQFF
TRBJ2-5 | 13 | NA | TRBV4-1 | NA | TGCGCCAGCAGCAAAAGGACAGGGAGGGAGCAGTACTTC | CASSKRTGREQYF
TRBJ2-1 | 15 | NA | TRBV7-9 | TRBD2 | TGTGCCAGCAGCCCCGGACTAGTGGGGGACAATGAGCAGTTCTTC | CASSPGLVGDNEQFF
TRBJ2-6 | 16 | NA | TRBV30 | TRBD2 | TGTGCTTCCGGGACTAGCGGGAGTTTCGGGGCCAACGTCCTGACTTTC | CASGTSGSFGANVLTF
TRBJ2-3 | 18 | NA | TRBV5-6 | TRBD2 | TGTGCCAGCAGCTTGGGCCCCTTTGCGGGAGACCTCACAGATACGCAGTATTTT | CASSLGPFAGDLTDTQYF
TRBJ1-1 | 15 | NA | TRBV29-1 | NA | TGCAGCGTTTCTTCGTTTGCCTATTGGAACACTGAAGCTTTCTTT | CSVSSFAYWNTEAFF
TRBJ1-2 | 15 | NA | TRBV27 | NA | TGTGCCAGCAGTTTTTCGACAGGTTCATACTATGGCTACACCTTC | CASSFSTGSYYGYTF
TRBJ2-2 | 17 | once | TRBV11-2 | TRBD2 | TGTGCCAGCAGCTTGGGCAATTGGGGACTAGCGGGCGGGGAGCTGTTTTTT | CASSLGNWGLAGGELFF
TRBJ1-2 | 13 | NA | TRBV4-1 | NA | TGCGCCAGCAGCCAAGGCAGGGTCTATGGCTACACCTTC | CASSQGRVYGYTF
TRBJ2-7 | 12 | NA | TRBV10-2 | NA | TGCGCCACCATGTTCCCCAACTACGAGCAGTACTTC | CATMFPNYEQYF
TRBJ1-6 | 16 | NA | TRBV4-1 | NA | TGCGCCAGCAGCCAAGATTTCGACAGGCTTAATTCACCCCTCCACTTT | CASSQDFDRLNSPLHF
TRBJ1-5 | 13 | NA | TRBV6-5 | NA | TGTGCCAGCAGACAGAATAGCAATCAGCCCCAGCATTTT | CASRQNSNQPQHF
TRBJ2-1 | 15 | NA | TRBV6-5 | TRBD2 | TGTGCCAGCACCCCGGGACTAGCGGACTACAATGAGCAGTTCTTC | CASTPGLADYNEQFF
TRBJ1-1 | 15 | NA | TRBV5-1 | NA | TGCGCCAGCAGCTTGGAGGAGGGTAGGAACACTGAAGCTTTCTTT | CASSLEEGRNTEAFF
TRBJ1-5 | 16 | NA | TRBV2 | TRBD1 | TGTGCCAGCAGTCATCAGGGGGCGAGTGGCAATCAGCCCCAGCATTTT | CASSHQGASGNQPQHF
TRBJ2-1 | 12 | NA | TRBV29-1 | NA | TGCAACGCCCGAGACTCCCCCAATGAGCAGTTCTTC | CNARDSPNEQFF
TRBJ1-1 | 14 | NA | TRBV28 | NA | TGTGCCAGCAGTTTAGGGACAAAGAACACTGAAGCTTTCTTT | CASSLGTKNTEAFF
TRBJ1-1 | 15 | NA | TRBV6-6 | TRBD1 | TGTGCCAGCAGTTACTCGATGGTGGGACAGGGGGAAGCTTTCTTT | CASSYSMVGQGEAFF
TRBJ2-1 | 11 | NA | TRBV20-1 | NA | TGCAGTGCGGCAACGGGGAATGAGCAGTTCTTC | CSAATGNEQFF
TRBJ2-2 | 18 | NA | TRBV11-2 | TRBD2 | TGTGCCAGCAGCCCAAGGACTAGCGGGAGGGCCTTTTCCGGGGAGCTGTTTTTT | CASSPRTSGRAFSGELFF
TRBJ2-7 | 14 | NA | TRBV7-7 | TRBD2 | TGTGCTAGCAGACCCAGCGGGAGGGTGGACGAGCAGTACTTC | CASRPSGRVDEQYF
TRBJ2-3 | 15 | NA | TRBV27 | TRBD1 | TGTGCCAGCAGCAATCGACAGGGTCCAACAGATACGCAGTATTTT | CASSNRQGPTDTQYF
TRBJ1-2 | 15 | NA | TRBV5-1 | TRBD1 | TGCGCCAGCAGCCCGGACAGGTCCCTTAACTATGGCTACACCTTC | CASSPDRSLNYGYTF
TRBJ1-2 | 14 | NA | TRBV7-9 | TRBD1 | TGTGCCAGCAGCGCGCAGACAGGGGCTGAGGGCTACACCTTC | CASSAQTGAEGYTF
TRBJ2-5 | 17 | NA | TRBV5-4 | TRBD2 | TGTGCCAGCAGCGGGACTAGCGGGGCTGATTATCAAGAGACCCAGTACTTC | CASSGTSGADYQETQYF
TRBJ1-2 | 16 | NA | TRBV11-2 | NA | TGTGCCAGCAGCTTAGCCCCCGTTGGAGGGAGTGTGGGCTACACCTTC | CASSLAPVGGSVGYTF
TRBJ2-7 | 15 | NA | TRBV6-4 | NA | TGTGCCAGACGGTCTGACAAAACAGGACACTACGAGCAGTACTTC | CARRSDKTGHYEQYF
TRBJ2-7 | 14 | NA | TRBV30 | NA | TGTGCCTGGATAAAAGGGGGAAGCTCCTACGAGCAGTACTTC | CAWIKGGSSYEQYF